This entry lists 28 T cell receptor beta chains sequenced from one sample in a study of blood T cell repertoires in COVID-19. This table comes from immunoSEQ multiplex PCR, and its TCRdb copy is limited to in-frame clones, with some not included. The data contain about 190,000 clones, around 76% of them singletons. The sequenced material came from peripheral blood. The receptors stem from a woman between 55 and 75 years old with COVID-19, enrolled during active disease.

CDR3 loop: CASSLLGMTSTDTQYF. The CDR3 region has the DNA TGTGCCAGCAGCTTACTCGGTATGACTAGCACAGATACGCAGTATTTT. The chain combines TRBV7-3 with TRBJ2-3; D unclear. Trimming took off 2 bases at V and 0 bases at J, with 12 bases between the two ends. The CDR3 consists of 16 residues. Germline V lookup: CDR1 SGHTA, CDR2 FQGTGA. The entire variable domain, with the rest obtained from reference TRBV7-3 and TRBJ2-3, is as follows: GAGVSQTPSNKVTEKGKYVELRCDPISGHTALYWYRQSLGQGPEFLIYFQGTGAADDSGLPNDRFFAVRPEGSVSTLKIQRTERGDSAVYLCASSLLGMTSTDTQYFGPGTRLTVL.

This chain joins TRBV18 and TRBJ2-7; D might be TRBD1 (6 bases). The length of the CDR3 is 19 residues. With 3 bases removed from V and 3 bases from J, the gap between germline ends came to 27 bases. The germline V gene encodes CDR1 KGHSH and CDR2 LQKENI. Here the CDR3 DNA reads TGTGCCAGCTCACCGAACCCTCTTGTTCCGGACCGGGACATCTACGAGCAGTACGTC. Residues: CASSPNPLVPDRDIYEQYV.

The rearrangement joins TRBV5-1 to TRBJ1-3; the D is unclear. V gave up 0 bases and J gave up 2 bases, with 6 bases separating them. The germline gives CDR1 SGHRS, CDR2 YFSETQ. The CDR3 is 14 residues long. CDR3 residues: CASSLGAAGNTIYF. Written as DNA, the CDR3 is TGCGCCAGCAGCTTGGGTGCGGCTGGAAACACCATATATTTT. The whole variable domain, filled in from reference TRBV5-1 and TRBJ1-3, reads KAGVTQTPRYLIKTRGQQVTLSCSPISGHRSVSWYQQTPGQGLQFLFEYFSETQRNKGNFPGRFSGRQFSNSRSEMNVSTLELGDSALYLCASSLGAAGNTIYFGEGSWLTVV.

In its sample, this clone was seen a few times. V is TRBV18 and J is TRBJ1-2; the match to TRBD1 covers 7 bases. Germline CDR1 KGHSH, CDR2 LQKENI. This CDR3 comprises 15 residues. Losses at the gene ends were 6 bases for V and 8 bases for J; bases not matched to a gene: 15. DNA of the CDR3: TGTGCCAGCTCGCCATGGGACAGAAACCCGGGGGGCTACACCTTC. As protein: CASSPWDRNPGGYTF. The whole variable domain, filled in from reference TRBV18 and TRBJ1-2, reads NAGVMQNPRHLVRRRGQEARLRCSPMKGHSHVYWYRQLPEEGLKFMVYLQKENIIDESGMPKERFSAEFPKEGPSILRIQQVVRGDSAAYFCASSPWDRNPGGYTFGSGTRLTVV.

This chain connects TRBV4-3 to TRBJ2-7; 8 bases agree with TRBD1. The trim removed 4 bases at V and 4 bases at J, leaving 3 bases unmatched. Germline V gene data show CDR1 as LGHNA and CDR2 as YSLEER. The CDR3 is made up of 13 amino acids. The CDR3, as DNA: TGCGCCAGCAGCCCTGACAGGGGATACGAGCAGTACTTC. This translates into CASSPDRGYEQYF.

With regard to this clone: Sequence at one end of the junction differs from germline and may be a read error. The chain uses TRBV30 and TRBJ1-5, with D unresolved. CDR3 length equals 12 residues. CDR1 is GTSNPN and CDR2 is SVGIG in the germline V gene (reference sequence). The CDR3 loop reads CAWRPGAGPQHF. Here the CDR3 DNA reads TGTGCATGGAGGCCGGGCGCGGGGCCCCAGCATTTT.

This clone showed up just a few times. The rearrangement joins TRBV7-9 to TRBJ2-1; TRBD2 agrees at 11 bases. Germline CDR1 is SEHNR and CDR2 is FQNEAQ (reference sequence). Trimming cost V 5 bases and J 6 bases; bases outside gene matches: 9. This CDR3 has 16 residues. In nucleotides, the CDR3 is TGTGCCAGCAGCCGGTCTAGCGGGAGGCCCGGCAATGAGCAGTTCTTC. Translation gives CASSRSSGRPGNEQFF.

The rearrangement links TRBV29-1 to TRBJ2-2; possible D gene TRBD1, 7 bases. CDR3 length: 12 amino acids. Germline lookup yields CDR1 SQVTM and CDR2 ANQGSEA. V dropped 7 bases and J dropped 5 bases, with 11 bases sitting between them. As DNA, the CDR3 is TGCAGCGCCTCAGGGGGGACCGGGGAGCTGTTTTTT. Its translation: CSASGGTGELFF.

The genes are TRBV7-9 and TRBJ2-2; tentative D call: TRBD1 (5 bases). Germline CDR1 SEHNR, CDR2 FQNEAQ (reference sequence). The CDR3 totals 15 residues. V lost 2 bases, J lost 0 bases, and 7 bases lay in between. CDR3 DNA sequence: TGTGCCAGCAGCTTACGACAGACGAACACCGGGGAGCTGTTTTTT. This sequence encodes CASSLRQTNTGELFF. Looking up the rest from reference TRBV7-9 and TRBJ2-2 gives the full variable domain: DTGVSQNPRHKITKRGQNVTFRCDPISEHNRLYWYRQTLGQGPEFLTYFQNEAQLEKSRLLSDRFSAERPKGSFSTLEIQRTEQGDSAMYLCASSLRQTNTGELFFGEGSRLTVL.

The J gene is TRBJ2-1, the V gene TRBV6-5, with 11 positions matching TRBD2. The V and J ends lost 6 bases and 7 bases, in that order; junction bases with no gene match: 8. The CDR3 runs to 15 residues. CDR1 MNHEY and CDR2 SVGAGI come from the germline V gene. The CDR3 DNA follows: TGTGCCAGCAGGAATAGCGGGGGGGTTAAAAATGAGCAGTTCTTC. It yields the protein CASRNSGGVKNEQFF.

This sequence joins TRBV14 and TRBJ1-2, with a possible D match to TRBD1 (6 bases). Trimming pared 0 bases from V and 4 bases from J, leaving 12 bases between. The CDR3 runs 15 residues. Germline V gene sequence: CDR1 SGHDN, CDR2 FVKESK. CDR3 nucleotides: TGTGCCAGCAGCCAAGAGGGAAGGGGGATCTATGGCTACACCTTC. This codes for CASSQEGRGIYGYTF.

The V gene is TRBV7-3, the J gene TRBJ2-3, with D possibly matching TRBD1 (6 bases). The germline gives CDR1 SGHTA, CDR2 FQGTGA. V was clipped by 4 bases and J by 4 bases, with 12 bases between them. The CDR3 loop spans 14 amino acids. For the CDR3, the DNA is TGTGCCAGCAGCTCCAGGACAGTGCCAGATACGCAGTATTTT. Translated: CASSSRTVPDTQYF.

The chain joins TRBV13 to TRBJ1-1; D is ambiguous. The V end lost 1 base, the J end lost 4 bases, and 7 bases lay between the germline ends. Germline V gives CDR1 PRHDT, CDR2 FYEKMQ (reference sequence). This CDR3 has 13 residues. CDR3 in amino acids: CASSLDRGTEAFF. The CDR3 nucleotides are TGTGCCAGCAGCTTAGACCGGGGCACTGAAGCTTTCTTT.

The chain joins TRBV9 to TRBJ1-3, with a tentative D call TRBD1 (5 bases). The CDR3 extends over 15 amino acids. CDR1 SGDLS and CDR2 YYNGEE come from the germline V gene. V was trimmed by 4 bases and J by 4 bases, leaving 15 bases between them. The CDR3 here is CASSSTGGKGNTIYF. CDR3 bases: TGTGCCAGCAGCTCTACCGGGGGGAAGGGAAACACCATATATTTT.

This sequence joins TRBV12-3 or TRBV12-4 and TRBJ1-2, with D tentatively TRBD1 (5 bases). Trimming removed 3 bases at V and 4 bases at J, with 9 bases between. The CDR3 consists of 13 residues. The CDR3 is CASSFTGFYGYTF. The DNA for the CDR3 is TGTGCCAGCAGTTTTACAGGTTTCTATGGCTACACCTTC.

This chain uses TRBV10-3 with TRBJ1-1; 8 bases are a match to TRBD1. With 6 bases clipped from V and 1 base from J, the junction kept 7 bases outside the gene matches. The CDR3 has 15 amino acids. Germline CDR1 ENHRY, CDR2 SYGVKD. The chain's CDR3 is CAIRSRTGRNTEAFF. Written as DNA, the CDR3 is TGTGCCATCAGAAGTAGGACAGGGAGGAACACTGAAGCTTTCTTT.

V and J are TRBV2 and TRBJ1-1; possible D gene TRBD1, 5 bases. Germline V gene lookup returns CDR1 SNHLY and CDR2 FYNNEI. The CDR3 extends over 13 amino acids. V was trimmed by 4 bases and J by 7 bases, leaving 13 bases between them. CDR3 residues: CASSVNRGGEAFF. As DNA, the CDR3 is TGTGCCAGCAGTGTGAATAGGGGTGGTGAAGCTTTCTTT.

This clone was observed many times. Other DNA sequences in the sample encode the same CDR3. The rearrangement joins TRBV4-3 to TRBJ2-1; 12 bases map to TRBD2. J gave up 7 bases and V 1 base, and 2 bases lay outside the gene matches. This CDR3 is 15 amino acids long. CDR1 is LGHNA and CDR2 is YSLEER in the germline V gene. This CDR3 reads CASSQGLAGGNEQFF. The DNA for the CDR3 is TGCGCCAGCAGCCAAGGGCTAGCGGGAGGGAATGAGCAGTTCTTC.

This chain joins TRBV19 and TRBJ1-5; no reliable D call. The CDR3 totals 15 residues. V lost 3 bases to trimming and J lost 2 bases, with 11 bases between them. Germline V gene data show CDR1 as LNHDA and CDR2 as SQIVND (reference sequence). The CDR3 DNA is TGTGCCAGTAGTATCGGGGTTAATCGCAATCAGCCCCAGCATTTT. This translates into CASSIGVNRNQPQHF.

In DNA, the CDR3 is TGTGCCAGCAGCCTAACCGGGAGCAGCAATGAAAAACTGTTTTTT. This gives the protein CASSLTGSSNEKLFF. The chain recombines TRBV3-1 (or the pseudogene TRBV3-2) with TRBJ1-4; no reliable D call. The V end was cut by 4 bases, the J end by 5 bases, with 14 bases between. Germline V CDR1 and CDR2: LGHDT, YNNKEL (reference sequence). This CDR3 region has 15 residues.

The chain combines TRBV7-9 with TRBJ2-3; TRBD2 aligns across 7 bases. The CDR3 is 18 amino acids. V gave up 3 bases and J gave up 2 bases; unmatched junction bases: 14. CDR1 and CDR2 from the germline V gene are SEHNR and FQNEAQ (reference sequence). In DNA form, the CDR3 reads TGTGCCAGCAGCTTGTCTGCCCCACTGGGGGGGTCCACAGATACGCAGTATTTT. It translates to CASSLSAPLGGSTDTQYF.

The genes are TRBV27 and TRBJ2-7; unclear D gene. Germline CDR1 and CDR2: MNHEY and SMNVEV (reference sequence). This CDR3 comprises 13 residues. The V and J ends lost 7 bases and 6 bases respectively, with 16 bases between them. The CDR3 sequence: CASKDCPRCEQYV. The CDR3 DNA reads as TGTGCCAGCAAAGACTGCCCACGATGCGAGCAGTACGTC.

A note on this clone: The junction differs from germline at one of its ends, possibly a read error. V gene TRBV10-3 combines with J gene TRBJ1-5; possibly TRBD1 for D (6 bases). The CDR3 length is 16 residues. The germline gives CDR1 ENHRY, CDR2 SYGVKD. The CDR3 DNA is TGTGCCATAAGTGAGGTGGGGGGGCGTAGCAATCAGCCCCAGCATTTT. This codes for CAISEVGGRSNQPQHF.

The rearrangement joins TRBV6-2 or TRBV6-3 to TRBJ1-1; TRBD1 aligns across 7 bases. Trimming removed 6 bases from V and 4 bases from J; junction bases left unmatched: 5. Germline V gene lookup returns CDR1 MNHEY and CDR2 SVGEGT. The CDR3 sequence is 13 residues long. The CDR3: CASSPQGRTEAFF. In DNA form, the CDR3 reads TGTGCCAGCAGCCCACAGGGGCGCACTGAAGCTTTCTTT.

The V and J genes are TRBV28 and TRBJ1-2, with D tentatively TRBD1 (5 bases). V lost 3 bases and J 2 bases, leaving 10 bases between the germline ends. The CDR3 covers 14 residues. Germline CDR1 MDHEN, CDR2 SYDVKM. CDR3 DNA sequence: TGTGCCAGCAGTTTGGCGGGGCTGAACTATGGCTACACCTTC. Translating it yields CASSLAGLNYGYTF.

The V and J genes are TRBV5-5 and TRBJ2-5; maybe TRBD2 (6 bases). Deletions cut 6 bases from V and 2 bases from J, with 17 bases between. CDR1 and CDR2 (germline): SGHKS, YYEKEE (reference sequence). CDR3 length: 15 residues. The CDR3 spells CASTLRGNPQETQYF. CDR3 in DNA: TGTGCCAGCACCCTACGGGGGAACCCACAAGAGACCCAGTACTTC.

The chain combines TRBV6-5 with TRBJ1-4; D not resolved. From germline, CDR1 is MNHEY and CDR2 SVGAGI. V was trimmed by 10 bases and J by 4 bases, leaving 16 bases between them. This CDR3 comprises 14 residues. The CDR3 protein is CATTTGSSNEKLFF. In DNA, the CDR3 is TGTGCCACTACGACGGGGTCGAGTAATGAAAAACTGTTTTTT.

This clone was observed a handful of times. The V call is TRBV6-5, the J call TRBJ1-2; the D gene is possibly TRBD1 (6 bases). This CDR3 comprises 13 residues. With 7 bases removed from V and 8 bases from J, the gap between germline ends came to 17 bases. Germline values: CDR1 MNHEY, CDR2 SVGAGI. This CDR3 is CASTKGVEGGYTF. The CDR3 DNA is TGTGCCAGCACCAAGGGGGTTGAGGGCGGCTACACCTTC.